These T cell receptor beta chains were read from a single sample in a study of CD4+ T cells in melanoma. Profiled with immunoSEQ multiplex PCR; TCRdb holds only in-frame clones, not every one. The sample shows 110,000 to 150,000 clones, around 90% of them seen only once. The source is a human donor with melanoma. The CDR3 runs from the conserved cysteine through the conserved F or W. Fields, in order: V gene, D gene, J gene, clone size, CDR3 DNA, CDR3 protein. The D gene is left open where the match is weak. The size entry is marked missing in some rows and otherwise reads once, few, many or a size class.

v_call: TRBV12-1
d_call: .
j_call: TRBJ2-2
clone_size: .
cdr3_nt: .
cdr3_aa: CASSTPRGPLPPYPCGELFF

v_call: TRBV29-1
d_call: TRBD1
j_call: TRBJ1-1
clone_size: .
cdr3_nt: TGCAGCGTATGGGACAGGGACACTGAAGCTTTCTTT
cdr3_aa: CSVWDRDTEAFF

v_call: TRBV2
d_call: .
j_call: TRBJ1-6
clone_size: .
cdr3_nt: TGTGCCAGCAGTGACCTGGGACCGGCTTCTAGTTCACCCCTCCACTTT
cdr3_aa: CASSDLGPASSSPLHF

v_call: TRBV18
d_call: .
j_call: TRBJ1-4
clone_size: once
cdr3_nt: TGTGCCAGCTCACCACTATCCAATGAAAAACTGTTTTTT
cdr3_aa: CASSPLSNEKLFF

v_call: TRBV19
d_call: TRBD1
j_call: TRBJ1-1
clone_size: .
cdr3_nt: TGTGCCAGTAGCCCAAACAGGGGCACTGAAGCTTTCTTT
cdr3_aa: CASSPNRGTEAFF

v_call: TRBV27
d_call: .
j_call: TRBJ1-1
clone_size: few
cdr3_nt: TGTGCCAGCAGTCTCCGTTGGCATCGGAACACTGAAGCTTTCTTT
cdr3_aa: CASSLRWHRNTEAFF

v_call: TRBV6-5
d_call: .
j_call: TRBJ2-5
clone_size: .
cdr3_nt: TGTGCCAGCAGTTACGAGGGACGTAAAGAGACCCAGTACTTC
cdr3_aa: CASSYEGRKETQYF

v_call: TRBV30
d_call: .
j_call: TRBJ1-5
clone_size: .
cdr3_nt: TGTGCCTGGAGCCCTGGGGGCTCAAGTCAGCCCCAGCATTTT
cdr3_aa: CAWSPGGSSQPQHF

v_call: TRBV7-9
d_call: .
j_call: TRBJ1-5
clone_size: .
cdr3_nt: TGTGCCAGCAGTCATACAGGGCTTTATCAGCCCCAGCATTTT
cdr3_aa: CASSHTGLYQPQHF

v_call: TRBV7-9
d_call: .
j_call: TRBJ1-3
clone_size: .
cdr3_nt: TGTGCCAGCAGCCCCCGAGTAGGAGCTGGAAACACCATATATTTT
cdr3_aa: CASSPRVGAGNTIYF

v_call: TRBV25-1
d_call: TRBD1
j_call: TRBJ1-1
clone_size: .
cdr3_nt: TGTGCCAGCGGGGAGGACAGGGCGGTTTGCACTGAAGCTTTCTTT
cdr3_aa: CASGEDRAVCTEAFF

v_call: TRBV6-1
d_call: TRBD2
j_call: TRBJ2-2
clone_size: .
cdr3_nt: TGTGCCAGCAGTCGTAGCGGGGGGGTCACCGGGGAGCTGTTTTTT
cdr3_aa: CASSRSGGVTGELFF

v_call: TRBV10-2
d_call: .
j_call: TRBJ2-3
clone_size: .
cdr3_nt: TGCGCCAGCAGTGACCCCGGTACTAGTGTGCATACGCAGTATTTT
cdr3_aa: CASSDPGTSVHTQYF

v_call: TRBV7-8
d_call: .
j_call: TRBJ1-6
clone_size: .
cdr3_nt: TGTGCCAGCAGCCCTGAGGGACGGCTCTATAATTCACCCCTCCACTTT
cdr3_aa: CASSPEGRLYNSPLHF

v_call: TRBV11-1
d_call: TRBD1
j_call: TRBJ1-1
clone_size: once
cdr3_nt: TGTGCCAGCAGCCCTACCTCGGGACAGCCTATGAACACTGAAGCTTTCTTT
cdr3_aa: CASSPTSGQPMNTEAFF

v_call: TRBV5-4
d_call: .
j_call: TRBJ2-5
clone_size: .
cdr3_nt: TGTGCCAGCAGCTTGGATGTTTACAGCCAAGAGACCCAGTACTTC
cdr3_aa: CASSLDVYSQETQYF

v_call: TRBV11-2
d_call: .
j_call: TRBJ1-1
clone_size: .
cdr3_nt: TGTGCCAGCAGCTTGGGGAGCAAGGGGAACACTGAAGCTTTCTTT
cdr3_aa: CASSLGSKGNTEAFF

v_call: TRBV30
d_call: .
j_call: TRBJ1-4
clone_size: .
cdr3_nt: TGTGCCTGGAGTCCAAGGGACATCAATGAAAAACTGTTTTTT
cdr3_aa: CAWSPRDINEKLFF

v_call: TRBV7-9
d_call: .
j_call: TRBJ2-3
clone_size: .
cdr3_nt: TGTGCCAGCAGCTTAGGAGGGACAGATACGCAGTATTTT
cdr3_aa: CASSLGGTDTQYF

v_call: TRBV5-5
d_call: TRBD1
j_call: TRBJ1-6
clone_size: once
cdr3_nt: TGTGCCAGCAGCTCTGAACAGGGGGGGACACATTCACCCCTCCACTTT
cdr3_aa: CASSSEQGGTHSPLHF

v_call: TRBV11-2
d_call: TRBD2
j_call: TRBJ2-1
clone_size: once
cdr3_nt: TGTGCCAGCAGCTCACGGACGGGGGGACCTGGGAATGAGCAGTTCTTC
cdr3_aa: CASSSRTGGPGNEQFF

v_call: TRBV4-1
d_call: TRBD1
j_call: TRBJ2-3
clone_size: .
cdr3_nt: TGCGCCAGCAGCCAAGAGAGGACAGGTGGCACAGATACGCAGTATTTT
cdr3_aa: CASSQERTGGTDTQYF

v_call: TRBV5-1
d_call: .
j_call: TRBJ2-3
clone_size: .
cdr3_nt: TGCGCCAGCAGCTGGGCCAGCCTCGCAGATACGCAGTATTTT
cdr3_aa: CASSWASLADTQYF

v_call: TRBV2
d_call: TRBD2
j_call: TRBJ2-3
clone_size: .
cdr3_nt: TGTGCCAGCAGTGAAATGCGGGGGGGGCCCGCTACGCAGTATTTT
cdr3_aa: CASSEMRGGPATQYF

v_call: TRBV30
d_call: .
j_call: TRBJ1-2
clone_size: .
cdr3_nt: TGTGCCTGGAGTAAACCCGCGGCACAACAGGTACGGCGAGGCTACACCTTC
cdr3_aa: CAWSKPAAQQVRRGYTF

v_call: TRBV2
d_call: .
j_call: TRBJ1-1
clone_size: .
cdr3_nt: TGTGCCAGCACAGGGAACACTGAAGCTTTCTTT
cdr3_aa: CASTGNTEAFF

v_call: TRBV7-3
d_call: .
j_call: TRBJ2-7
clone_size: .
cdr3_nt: TGTGCCAGCAGCTTAACACAGGGCCACGAGCAGTACTTC
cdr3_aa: CASSLTQGHEQYF